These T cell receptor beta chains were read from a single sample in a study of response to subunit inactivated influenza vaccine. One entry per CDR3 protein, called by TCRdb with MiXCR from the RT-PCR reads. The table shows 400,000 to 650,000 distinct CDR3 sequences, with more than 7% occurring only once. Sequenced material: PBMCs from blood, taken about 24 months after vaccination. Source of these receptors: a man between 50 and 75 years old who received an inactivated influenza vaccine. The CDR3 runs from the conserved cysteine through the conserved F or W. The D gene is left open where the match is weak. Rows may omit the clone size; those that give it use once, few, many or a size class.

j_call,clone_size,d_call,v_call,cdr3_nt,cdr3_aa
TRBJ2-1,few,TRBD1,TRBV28,TGTGCCAGCAGTTCACCCGGACAGGGGAAGAATGAGCAGTTCTTC,CASSSPGQGKNEQFF
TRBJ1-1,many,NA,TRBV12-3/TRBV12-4,TGTGCCAGCAGTTTCGGTCAGGGGTACACTGAAGCTTTCTTT,CASSFGQGYTEAFF
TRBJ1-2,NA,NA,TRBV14,TGTGCCAGCAGCCGCACCAGGGGATATGGCTACACCTTC,CASSRTRGYGYTF
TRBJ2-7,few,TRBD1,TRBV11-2,TGTGCCAGCAACCATCTAAAGGGACAGGGCTACGAGCAGTACTTC,CASNHLKGQGYEQYF
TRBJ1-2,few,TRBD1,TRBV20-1,TGCAGTGCTACGGACAGGGGAAAAGGACTTTCCTTGGGCTACACCTTC,CSATDRGKGLSLGYTF
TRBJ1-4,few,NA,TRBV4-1,TGCGCCAGCAGCGGGGAAGGGGCCTGGGGAACTAATGAAAAACTGTTTTTT,CASSGEGAWGTNEKLFF
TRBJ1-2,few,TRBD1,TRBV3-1,TGTGCCAGCAGCCAAGAAACGGGACAGGGGTATGGCTACACCTTC,CASSQETGQGYGYTF
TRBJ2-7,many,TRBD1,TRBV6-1,TGTGCCAGCAGGACGGGACAGCACTCCTACGAGCAGTACTTC,CASRTGQHSYEQYF
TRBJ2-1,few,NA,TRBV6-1,TGTGCCAGCAGTCGGCGACCAGCGGCCTACAATGAGCAGTTCTTC,CASSRRPAAYNEQFF
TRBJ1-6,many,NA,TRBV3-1,TGTGCCAGCAGCCGGGCAGGAGATTCACCCCTCCACTTT,CASSRAGDSPLHF
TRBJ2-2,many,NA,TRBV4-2,TGTGCCAGCAGCAGGGACGTGGTTGGCACCGGGGAGCTGTTTTTT,CASSRDVVGTGELFF
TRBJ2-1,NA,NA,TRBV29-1,TGCAGCGTTGAAGGTAGAGACAGAATTAGCTACAATGAGCAGTTCTTC,CSVEGRDRISYNEQFF
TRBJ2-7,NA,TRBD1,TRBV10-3,TGTGCCATCAGTGACAGACAGGGTACCGAGCAGTACTTC,CAISDRQGTEQYF
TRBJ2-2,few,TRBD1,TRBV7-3,TGTGCCAGCAGCTTAATAGGGACAGGGACCGGGGAGCTGTTTTTT,CASSLIGTGTGELFF
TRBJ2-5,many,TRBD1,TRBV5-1,TGCGCCAGCAGCTTGGGAGGCGACAGGGCGTCCCAAGGGACCCAGTACTTC,CASSLGGDRASQGTQYF
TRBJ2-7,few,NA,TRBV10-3,TGTGCCATCAGTGGGGGAACCATTTACGAGCAGTACTTC,CAISGGTIYEQYF
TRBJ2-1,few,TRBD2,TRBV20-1,TGCAGTGCTAGGAGGCGGGGGGGCGTGAATGAGCAGTTCTTC,CSARRRGGVNEQFF
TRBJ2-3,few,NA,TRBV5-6,TGTGCCAGCAGCTCCGGGACACTCGAAGATACGCAGTATTTT,CASSSGTLEDTQYF
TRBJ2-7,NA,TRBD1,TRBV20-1,TGCAGTGCTTTCGGACAGGGTAGCCACGAGCAGTACTTC,CSAFGQGSHEQYF
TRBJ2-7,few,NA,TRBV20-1,TGCAGTGCTAGGGAACTTTACGAGCAGTACTTC,CSARELYEQYF
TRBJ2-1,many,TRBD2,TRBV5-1,TGCGCCAGCAGCTTGCTGGGAATAGCGGGAGCTTATGAGCAGTTCTTC,CASSLLGIAGAYEQFF
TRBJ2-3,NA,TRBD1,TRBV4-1,TGCGCCAGCAGCCTGACAGGGGGCAACACAGATACGCAGTATTTT,CASSLTGGNTDTQYF
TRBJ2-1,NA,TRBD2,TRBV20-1,TGCAGTGCTAGAGGGGGACTAGCGGGAAGGCGGGAGAGAGATGAGCAGTTCTTC,CSARGGLAGRRERDEQFF
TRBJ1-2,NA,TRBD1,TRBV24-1,TGTGCCACCAGTGATACGGGACAGGATATCTATGGCTACACCTTC,CATSDTGQDIYGYTF
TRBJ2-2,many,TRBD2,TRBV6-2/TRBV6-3,TGTGCCAGCAGGCCTAGCGGGAGGAAAGCCACCGGGGAGCTGTTTTTT,CASRPSGRKATGELFF
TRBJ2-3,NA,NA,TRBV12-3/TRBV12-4,TGTGCCAGCACCCCGGAACTAGGGCCAGATACGCAGTATTTT,CASTPELGPDTQYF
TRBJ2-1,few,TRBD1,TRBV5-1,TGCGCCAGCAGCCCTGACAGGGGCAACTACAATGAGCAGTTCTTC,CASSPDRGNYNEQFF
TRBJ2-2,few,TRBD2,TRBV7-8,TGTGCCAGCAGCGCGGGACTAGCTGCGACCGGGGAGCTGTTTTTT,CASSAGLAATGELFF
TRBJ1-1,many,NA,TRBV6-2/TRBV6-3,TGTGCCAGCAAAGAGGGACACACTGAAGCTTTCTTT,CASKEGHTEAFF
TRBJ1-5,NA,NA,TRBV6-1,TGTGCCAGCAGCGAGCAACAGGAGGGATTTCAGCCCCGGCATTTT,CASSEQQEGFQPRHF
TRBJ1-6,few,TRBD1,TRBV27,TGTGCCAGCAGTCCAACAGGGGGCCGTGGTAATTCACCCCTCCACTTT,CASSPTGGRGNSPLHF
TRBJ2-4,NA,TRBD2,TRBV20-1,TGCAGTGCTAGAGTTTCCTTAGCGGGGTCTCACATTCAGTACTTC,CSARVSLAGSHIQYF
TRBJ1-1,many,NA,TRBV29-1,TGCAGCGTTGAATTCGGGGTGGGAGGACCTGAAGCTTTCTTT,CSVEFGVGGPEAFF
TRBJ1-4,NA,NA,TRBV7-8,TGTGCCAGCAGCCCTCTGGGATTCGCAACTAATGAAAAACTGTTTTTT,CASSPLGFATNEKLFF
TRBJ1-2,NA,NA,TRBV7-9,TGTGCCAGCAGCTTACTCGAGAGGGGGTGTAATTTC,CASSLLERGCNF
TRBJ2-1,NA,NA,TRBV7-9,TGTGCCAGCAGCTCCCCTGTCTACAATGAGCAGTTCTTC,CASSSPVYNEQFF
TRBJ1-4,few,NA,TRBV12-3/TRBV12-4,TGTGCCAGCAGTGACCTCAGTGAAAAACTGTTTTTT,CASSDLSEKLFF
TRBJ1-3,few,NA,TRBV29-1,TGCAGCGTTCTACAGGGCTCTGGAAACACCATATATTTT,CSVLQGSGNTIYF
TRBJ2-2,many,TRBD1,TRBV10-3,TGTGCCATCAGAGACAGGGCGAACACCGGGGAGCTGTTTTTT,CAIRDRANTGELFF
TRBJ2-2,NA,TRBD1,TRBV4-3,TGCGCCAGCAGCCAACACAGGGGGGTACAAACCGGGGAGCTGTTTTTT,CASSQHRGVQTGELFF
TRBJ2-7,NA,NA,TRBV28,TGTGCCAGCCGGAGTAGTCTTACCGAGCAGTACTTC,CASRSSLTEQYF
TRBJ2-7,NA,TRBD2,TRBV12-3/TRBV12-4,TGTGCCAGCAGCCCGGGACTAGCGGGGGGCCACGAGCAGTACTTC,CASSPGLAGGHEQYF
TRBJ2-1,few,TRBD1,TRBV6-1,TGTGCCAGCAGCATACAGGGGCTGGGCTCCTACAATGAGCAGTTCTTC,CASSIQGLGSYNEQFF
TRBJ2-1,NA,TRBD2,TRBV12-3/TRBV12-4,TGTGCCAGCAGTTCCTCGAGCGGGAACTCCTACAATGAGCAGTTCTTC,CASSSSSGNSYNEQFF
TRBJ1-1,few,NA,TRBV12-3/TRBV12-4,TGTGCCAGCAGTTACTACAGTGAAGCTTTCTTT,CASSYYSEAFF
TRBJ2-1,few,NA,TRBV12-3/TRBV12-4,TGTGCCAGCAGTTGGGGTGGGGGAGAGCAGTTCTTC,CASSWGGGEQFF
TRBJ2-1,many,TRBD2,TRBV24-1,TGTGCCACCAGTGACCAGGGACTAGCGGGAGTGGTAAATGAGCAGTTCTTC,CATSDQGLAGVVNEQFF
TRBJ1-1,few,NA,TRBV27,TGTGCCAGCAAGGGGGTAATGAACACTGAAGCTTTCTTT,CASKGVMNTEAFF
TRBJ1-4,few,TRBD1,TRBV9,TGTGCCAGCAGCGATACAGGGGGGGGTGAAAAACTGTTTTTT,CASSDTGGGEKLFF
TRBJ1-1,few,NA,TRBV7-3,TGTGCCAGCAGCTTAGTAACAGCCCGGAACACTGAAGCTTTCTTT,CASSLVTARNTEAFF
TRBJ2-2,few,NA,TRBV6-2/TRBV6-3,TGTGCCAGCAGTTACCGGTCGGGTGGGCCGGACACCGGGGAGCTGTTTTTT,CASSYRSGGPDTGELFF
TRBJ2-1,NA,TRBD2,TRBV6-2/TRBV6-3,TGTGCCAGCAGTGCGACTAGCGGGAGGGCCACCCGGGACAATGAGCAGTTCTTC,CASSATSGRATRDNEQFF
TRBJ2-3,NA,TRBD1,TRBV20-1,TGCAGTGCTAGAGGGACAGGGGGCTTGGCAGATACGCAGTATTTT,CSARGTGGLADTQYF
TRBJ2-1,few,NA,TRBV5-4,TGTGCCAGCAGCGGGGGCGGGAGCTCCTACAATGAGCAGTTCTTC,CASSGGGSSYNEQFF
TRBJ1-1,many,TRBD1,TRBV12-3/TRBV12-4,TGTGCCAGCAGTCCGGGACAGCCTCGGGGCACTGAAGCTTTCTTT,CASSPGQPRGTEAFF
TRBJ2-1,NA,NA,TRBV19,TGTGCCAGTAGTATCGGCCTCAACAATGAGGAGTTCTTC,CASSIGLNNEEFF
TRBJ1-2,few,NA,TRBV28,TGTGCCAGCAGCCCATCGGAGAACTATGGCTACACCTTC,CASSPSENYGYTF
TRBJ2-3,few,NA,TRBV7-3,TGTGCCAGCAGCTCGATTGGGCTGGCGATGGGGTCAGATACGCAGTATTTT,CASSSIGLAMGSDTQYF
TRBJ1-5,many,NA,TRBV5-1,TGCGCCAGCAGCTTGGAGGGGGGCTCCAATCAGCCCCAGCATTTT,CASSLEGGSNQPQHF